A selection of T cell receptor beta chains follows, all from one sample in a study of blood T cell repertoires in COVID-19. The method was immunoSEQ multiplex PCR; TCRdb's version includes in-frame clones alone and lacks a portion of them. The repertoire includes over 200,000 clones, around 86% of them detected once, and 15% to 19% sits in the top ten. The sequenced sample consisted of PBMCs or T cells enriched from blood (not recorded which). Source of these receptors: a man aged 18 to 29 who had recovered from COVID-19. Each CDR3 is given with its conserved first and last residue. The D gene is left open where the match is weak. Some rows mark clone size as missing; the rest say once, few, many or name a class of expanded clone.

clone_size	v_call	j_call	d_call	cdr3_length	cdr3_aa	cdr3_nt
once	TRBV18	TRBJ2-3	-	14	CASSPDRTTDTQYF	TGTGCCAGCTCACCGGACAGAACCACAGATACGCAGTATTTT
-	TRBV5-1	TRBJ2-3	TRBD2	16	CASSLALAGSTDTQYF	TGCGCCAGCAGCTTGGCACTAGCGGGGAGCACAGATACGCAGTATTTT
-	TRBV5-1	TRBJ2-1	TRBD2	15	CASKRLAGEYNEQFF	TGCGCCAGCAAACGGCTAGCGGGGGAGTACAATGAGCAGTTCTTC
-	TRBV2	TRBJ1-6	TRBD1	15	CASSIGTGFDSPLHF	TGTGCCAGCAGTATCGGGACAGGGTTCGACTCACCCCTCCACTTT
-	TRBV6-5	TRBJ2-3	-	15	CASGLTAGSTDTQYF	TGTGCCAGCGGACTTACGGCCGGAAGCACAGATACGCAGTATTTT
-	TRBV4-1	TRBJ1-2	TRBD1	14	CASSRSGTGYGYTF	TGCGCCAGCAGCCGCTCCGGGACAGGGTATGGCTACACCTTC
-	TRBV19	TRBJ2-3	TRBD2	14	CASSQRERGDTQYF	TGTGCCAGTAGTCAGCGGGAGAGAGGCGATACGCAGTATTTT
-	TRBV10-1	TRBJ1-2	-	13	CASSPDRYYGYTF	TGCGCCAGCAGTCCTGACAGATACTATGGCTACACCTTC
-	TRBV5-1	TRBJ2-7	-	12	CASSSNSYEQYF	TGCGCCAGCAGCTCAAACTCCTACGAGCAGTACTTC
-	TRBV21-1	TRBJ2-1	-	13	CASRPDRADEQFF	TGTGCCAGCAGACCTGACAGGGCGGATGAGCAGTTCTTC
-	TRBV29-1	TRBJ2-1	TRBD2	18	CSVEGLAGFSSSYNEQFF	TGCAGCGTTGAAGGTCTAGCGGGGTTCTCCAGCTCCTACAATGAGCAGTTCTTC
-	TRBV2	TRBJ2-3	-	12	CASRLVADTQYF	TGTGCCAGCAGACTAGTGGCAGATACGCAGTATTTT
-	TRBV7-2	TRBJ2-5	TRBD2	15	CASSLALGGGETQYF	TGTGCCAGCAGCTTAGCCCTGGGCGGGGGAGAGACCCAGTACTTC
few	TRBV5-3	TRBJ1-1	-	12	CARSLRRELAFF	TGTGCCAGAAGCTTGAGGAGGGAGTTGGCTTTCTTT
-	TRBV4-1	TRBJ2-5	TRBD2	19	CASSHHPGLAGVPEETQYF	TGCGCCAGCAGCCATCATCCGGGACTAGCGGGGGTTCCCGAAGAGACCCAGTACTTC
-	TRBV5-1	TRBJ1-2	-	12	CASSLGGQAHTF	TGCGCCAGCAGCTTGGGAGGGCAGGCGCACACCTTC
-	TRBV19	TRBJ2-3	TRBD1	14	CASSMTGGTDTQYF	TGTGCCAGTAGTATGACAGGGGGCACAGATACGCAGTATTTT
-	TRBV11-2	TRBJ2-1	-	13	CASRSGHYNEQFF	TGTGCCAGCAGATCGGGACACTACAATGAGCAGTTCTTC
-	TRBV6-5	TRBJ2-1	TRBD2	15	CASSRLAGETVEQFF	TGTGCCAGCAGTCGACTAGCGGGAGAAACTGTCGAGCAGTTCTTC
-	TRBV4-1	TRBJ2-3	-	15	CASSQLTGSKNTQYF	TGCGCCAGCAGCCAATTAACAGGGTCGAAGAATACGCAGTATTTT
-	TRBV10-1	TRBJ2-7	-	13	CASSEGADYEQYF	TGCGCCAGCAGTGAGGGGGCTGACTACGAGCAGTACTTC
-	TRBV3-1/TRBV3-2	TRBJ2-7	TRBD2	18	CASSPDGGSGFSGNEQYF	TGTGCCAGCAGCCCAGATGGTGGTAGCGGGTTCAGCGGGAACGAGCAGTACTTC
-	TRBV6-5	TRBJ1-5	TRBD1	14	CASRQGYGNQPQHF	TGTGCCAGTAGACAGGGGTATGGCAATCAGCCCCAGCATTTT
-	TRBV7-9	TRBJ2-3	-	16	CASSLGGGASTDTQYF	TGTGCCAGCAGCTTAGGAGGCGGGGCTAGCACAGATACGCAGTATTTT
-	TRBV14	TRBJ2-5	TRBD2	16	CASSQERFTGGETQYF	TGTGCCAGCAGCCAAGAGAGGTTTACGGGAGGGGAGACCCAGTACTTC
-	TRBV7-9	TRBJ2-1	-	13	CASSLGLANEQFF	TGTGCCAGCAGCTTAGGGCTAGCCAATGAGCAGTTCTTC
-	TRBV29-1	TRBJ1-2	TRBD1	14	CSVAGTGGMDGYTF	TGCAGCGTCGCTGGGACAGGGGGCATGGATGGCTACACCTTC
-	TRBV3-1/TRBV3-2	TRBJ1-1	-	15	CASSQDLAQNTEAFF	TGTGCCAGCAGCCAAGATTTGGCTCAGAACACTGAAGCTTTCTTT
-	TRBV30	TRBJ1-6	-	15	CAWRRGGPDNSPLHF	TGTGCCTGGAGGCGGGGGGGACCCGATAATTCACCCCTCCACTTT
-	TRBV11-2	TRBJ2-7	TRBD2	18	CASSLSASGGVSSYEQYF	TGTGCCAGCAGCTTATCGGCTAGCGGGGGGGTTAGCTCCTACGAGCAGTACTTC
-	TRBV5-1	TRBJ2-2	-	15	CASSGRGYHTGELFF	TGCGCCAGCAGCGGACGGGGGTACCACACCGGGGAGCTGTTTTTT
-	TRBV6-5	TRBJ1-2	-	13	CASNGREDYGYTF	TGTGCCAGCAATGGGAGGGAGGACTATGGCTACACCTTC
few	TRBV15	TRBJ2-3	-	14	CATSGEIGIVTQYF	TGTGCCACCAGCGGGGAGATCGGGATAGTGACGCAGTATTTT
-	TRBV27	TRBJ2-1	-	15	CASRLRQPGDNEQFF	TGTGCCAGCAGACTCCGACAGCCTGGAGACAATGAGCAGTTCTTC
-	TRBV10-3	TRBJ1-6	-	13	CAISLLGGQDLHF	TGTGCCATCAGTCTCCTGGGGGGGCAAGACCTCCACTTT